The 11 T cell receptor beta chains in this list originate from one sample, sequenced in a study of blood T cells in healthy people across ages. A second about 7 to 11 cycle PCR used barcoded and J-beta primers. From the 5' RACE reads, TCRdb called clonotypes with MiXCR, one entry per CDR3 protein. The sample contains approximately 1.5 million distinct CDR3 sequences, around 40% of which appear only once. Sequences were obtained from blood. These receptors were taken from a woman aged 18-29 years in good health.

This clonotype has only a few counts. The V call is TRBV7-2, the J call TRBJ1-1; weak D call: TRBD1 (5 bases). The germline V and J ends were trimmed by 6 bases and 4 bases, with 15 bases remaining between them. The CDR3 contains 14 residues. Per the germline V gene, CDR1 is SGHTA and CDR2 is FQGNSA. The DNA for the CDR3 is TGTGCCAGCAGTTTTACCGGGGGGAGCACTGAAGCTTTCTTT. It encodes CASSFTGGSTEAFF. Full variable domain (remainder filled in from reference TRBV7-2 and TRBJ1-1): GAGVSQSPSNKVTEKGKDVELRCDPISGHTALYWYRQSLGQGLEFLIYFQGNSAPDKSGLPSDRFSAERTGGSVSTLTIQRTQQEDSAVYLCASSFTGGSTEAFFGQGTRLTVV.

The chain couples TRBV30 to TRBJ1-4; weak D call: TRBD1 (6 bases). The ends were cut back, 3 bases at V and 7 bases at J, with 15 bases in the middle. Looked up from germline, CDR1 is GTSNPN and CDR2 is SVGIG (reference sequence). The CDR3 has 14 amino acids. CDR3 sequence (DNA): TGTGCCTGGAGATCAGGGGCACGGGGTGAAAAACTGTTTTTT. It specifies CAWRSGARGEKLFF. The full variable domain, in which reference TRBV30 and TRBJ1-4 provide the parts outside the CDR3, is SQTIHQWPATLVQPVGSPLSLECTVEGTSNPNLYWYRQAAGRGLQLLFYSVGIGQISSEVPQNLSASRPQDRQFILSSKKLLLSDSGFYLCAWRSGARGEKLFFGSGTQLSVL.

The chain has TRBV10-3 and TRBJ1-4; 7 nucleotides line up with TRBD1. Germline CDR1 and CDR2: ENHRY and SYGVKD. The ends lost 6 bases at V and 0 bases at J; junction bases unmatched: 7. The CDR3 spans 16 residues. CDR3 DNA sequence: TGTGCCATCAGCCCCGGGACAGCCGCAACTAATGAAAAACTGTTTTTT. This gives the protein CAISPGTAATNEKLFF.

V usage is TRBV6-1 and J usage is TRBJ2-2; TRBD2 matches at 8 bases. Germline assignment: CDR1 MNHNS and CDR2 SASEGT. Trimming removed 1 base from V and 7 bases from J; junction bases left unmatched: 5. The CDR3 covers 15 residues. CDR3: CASSEEPSGFGELFF. The CDR3 bases are TGTGCCAGCAGTGAAGAGCCTAGCGGGTTCGGGGAGCTGTTTTTT.

V gene TRBV15 combines with J gene TRBJ2-7; D gene ambiguous. This CDR3 comprises 16 residues. With 0 bases removed from V and 2 bases from J, the gap between germline ends came to 14 bases. Germline V CDR1 and CDR2: LNHNV, YYDKDF (reference sequence). DNA for the CDR3: TGTGCCACCAGCAGAGATGGGCCTCCCTACACCTACGAGCAGTACTTC. It codes for CATSRDGPPYTYEQYF.

The chain joins TRBV27 to TRBJ2-3; 10 positions agree with TRBD1. This CDR3 has 15 residues. CDR1 and CDR2 from the germline V gene are MNHEY and SMNVEV (reference sequence). J gave up 8 bases and V 4 bases, and 9 bases lay outside the gene matches. CDR3 protein: CASSYRDRGVRTQYF. CDR3 nucleotide sequence: TGTGCCAGCAGTTACCGGGACAGGGGCGTGCGTACGCAGTATTTT.

The chain has TRBV2 and TRBJ2-7; tentative D call: TRBD1 (5 bases). Per the germline V gene, CDR1 is SNHLY and CDR2 is FYNNEI. The V gene lost 5 bases and the J gene lost 5 bases, with 10 bases spanning the gap. This CDR3 is built from 12 residues. The CDR3 region is CASSTDRHEQYF. The CDR3 bases are TGTGCCAGCAGTACAGACAGACACGAGCAGTACTTC.

Only a few counts were recorded for this clonotype. CDR3 loop: CSVDVTDTQYF. CDR3 DNA: TGCAGCGTTGATGTTACAGATACGCAGTATTTT. The chain carries TRBV29-1 and TRBJ2-3; no clear D. CDR3 length: 11 amino acids. The germline V and J ends were trimmed by 3 bases and 3 bases, with 4 bases remaining between them. Germline-derived CDR1 and CDR2 are SQVTM and ANQGSEA.

The chain couples TRBV12-3 or TRBV12-4 to TRBJ1-1, with 11 nucleotides matching TRBD1. Trimming removed 1 base from V and 1 base from J; junction bases left unmatched: 14. The CDR3 has 20 residues. The CDR3 coding sequence is TGTGCCAGCAGTTTAGGGTCCCCGGACAGGGGGCATTTTGGGAACACTGAAGCTTTCTTT. This encodes CASSLGSPDRGHFGNTEAFF.

Notes on this clonotype: One end of the junction varies from germline; a read error may be responsible. The chain combines TRBV3-1 with TRBJ2-1, with D perhaps matching TRBD1 (8 bases). The DNA matches TRBJ2-7 better at its end, which makes the J call doubtful. CDR3 length equals 14 residues. Germline V gene data show CDR1 as LGHDT and CDR2 as YNNKEL (reference sequence). The CDR3 region has the DNA TGTACCAGCAGCCTGGGACAGGCGGGAGTCGAGCAGTACTTC. As protein: CTSSLGQAGVEQYF.

This clonotype was seen a few times. CDR3 sequence: CASSYNRGPYEQYF. CDR3 DNA: TGTGCCAGCAGTTACAACAGGGGACCCTACGAGCAGTACTTC. This chain uses TRBV6-5 with TRBJ2-7, with TRBD1 identical over 7 bases. Germline-derived CDR1 and CDR2 are MNHEY and SVGAGI. The CDR3 spans 14 residues. The V gene end was trimmed by 2 bases and the J gene end by 2 bases; junction bases not matched to a gene: 3.